This T cell receptor (beta chain) was documented in a study of human T cells and chemical hapten exposure. Study results and caveats: Relative to control repertoires, expanded TCRs gave rise to significantly more large CDR3 similarity clusters.

V shed 5 bases and J shed 3 bases, with 5 bases lying between them. Germline CDR1 MNHEY, CDR2 SMNVEV (reference sequence). The CDR3 has 12 residues. Library construction involved attaching unique molecular identifiers to individual cDNA molecules, which allowed quantitative, reproducible TCR counting. One entry per CDR3 protein results from TCRdb running MiXCR on the RACE reads. The sample has around 200,000 distinct CDR3 sequences, 30% seen once. With regard to this clonotype: What it binds is unknown.

Regarding time point: pre-sensitization, week 0. Treatment indicated: therapeutic diphenylcyclopropenone sensitization with weekly scalp DPC. The donor pool consisted of alopecia patients aged 18 to 70 years, considered suitable for DPC. This chain links TRBV27 with TRBJ2-1; D gene unclear. Here the sequenced sample was whole blood, taken in connection with sensitization to the hapten diphenylcyclopropenone (DPC). The receptor's source is a young woman with alopecia areata. Some clones in this sample may be carry-over from other donors' samples. CDR3 region: CASSMNYNEQFF. In DNA, the CDR3 is TGTGCCAGCAGTATGAACTACAATGAGCAGTTCTTC.